These 21 T cell receptor beta chains were sequenced from one sample in a study of a mutant IDH1 vaccine in newly diagnosed glioma. Generated by immunoSEQ multiplex PCR, the TCRdb table keeps only in-frame clones and is missing some. The sample includes over 55,000 clones, over 80% seen only once; the top ten take approximately 4.2%. Their specific antigens are unknown. The time point: week 5, during vaccination. Doses comprised 300 ug of mutant IDH1 20-mer peptide each, plus topical imiquimod. The specimen was PBMCs, collected from a glioma patient whose treatment included an IDH1 peptide vaccine. These receptors originate from a woman aged 40 to 49 with glioma.

This clone was recorded only once. This rearrangement joins TRBV5-1 to TRBJ2-7, with 7 bases matching TRBD2. Germline lookup yields CDR1 SGHRS and CDR2 YFSETQ. The junction had 6 bases not matched to a gene; V was cut back by 4 bases and J by 2 bases. The CDR3 extends over 14 amino acids. The CDR3 DNA sequence: TGCGCCAGCAGCCCCCGGACTAGAACCTACGAGCAGTACTTC. Translation: CASSPRTRTYEQYF. The variable domain in full, completed from reference TRBV5-1 and TRBJ2-7, reads KAGVTQTPRYLIKTRGQQVTLSCSPISGHRSVSWYQQTPGQGLQFLFEYFSETQRNKGNFPGRFSGRQFSNSRSEMNVSTLELGDSALYLCASSPRTRTYEQYFGPGTRLTVT.

This chain links TRBV5-8 with TRBJ2-3; D ambiguous. Germline V CDR1 and CDR2: SGHTS, YDEGEE. The CDR3 loop spans 13 amino acids. The V and J ends lost 6 bases and 1 base respectively, with 9 bases between them. CDR3: CASIQAGTDTQYF. Written as DNA, the CDR3 is TGTGCCAGCATCCAGGCTGGCACAGATACGCAGTATTTT.

On this clone itself: One end of the junction fails to match germline, which may point to a read error. The V gene is TRBV7-7, the J gene TRBJ2-1, with TRBD2 matching 9 bases. The CDR3 spans 15 residues. The germline V gene encodes CDR1 SSHAT and CDR2 FNYEAQ (reference sequence). CDR3 in DNA: TGTGCTAGCAGCCAGACCCATAGCGGGAGCAATGAGCAGTTCTTC. Translation: CASSQTHSGSNEQFF.

The rearrangement joins TRBV7-9 to TRBJ2-4, with 8 bases aligning to TRBD1. With 4 bases clipped from V and 0 bases from J, the junction kept 2 bases outside the gene matches. This CDR3 is built from 15 residues. Germline V gene lookup returns CDR1 SEHNR and CDR2 FQNEAQ (reference sequence). The CDR3 loop is CASSSTGEAKNIQYF. CDR3 nucleotides: TGTGCCAGCAGCTCGACAGGGGAAGCCAAAAACATTCAGTACTTC.

This clone is a singleton in its sample. The V call is TRBV29-1, the J call TRBJ1-1; tentative D call: TRBD1 (5 bases). The germline CDR1 and CDR2 sequences are SQVTM and ANQGSEA. V was pared by 3 bases and J by 2 bases, with 10 bases between. The CDR3 covers 13 residues. The CDR3 coding sequence is TGCAGCGTTGACCCCCAGGGCAACACTGAAGCTTTCTTT. This codes for CSVDPQGNTEAFF.

The CDR3 region has the DNA TGTGCCAGCAGTTTGGGCAGCTCTGGGGCCAACGTCCTGACTTTC. Encoded protein: CASSLGSSGANVLTF. The chain uses TRBV28 and TRBJ2-6; no definite D call. The CDR3 sequence is 15 residues long. In germline, CDR1 is MDHEN, CDR2 SYDVKM. Trimming removed 3 bases from V and 0 bases from J, with 6 bases in between.

This chain connects TRBV27 to TRBJ2-5; the D is unclear. The CDR3 extends over 14 amino acids. Germline values: CDR1 MNHEY, CDR2 SMNVEV (reference sequence). Trimming stripped 2 bases from V and 0 bases from J, with 7 bases between. The DNA for the CDR3 is TGTGCCAGCAGTTTAGTCCCTTACCAAGAGACCCAGTACTTC. Translating gives CASSLVPYQETQYF.

V gene TRBV4-3 combines with J gene TRBJ1-1; D is perhaps TRBD1 (5 bases). Germline lookup yields CDR1 LGHNA and CDR2 YSLEER. CDR3 length: 14 residues. Trimming removed 3 bases at V and 1 base at J, with 9 bases between. The CDR3 nucleotides are TGCGCCAGCAGCCATCGTCAGGGGAACACTGAAGCTTTCTTT. It translates to CASSHRQGNTEAFF.

The chain joins TRBV4-1 to TRBJ2-5, with TRBD2 identical over 13 bases. The V gene's germline CDR1 is MGHRA and CDR2 YSYEKL. Losses at the gene ends were 1 base for V and 2 bases for J; bases not matched to a gene: 1. CDR3 size: 16 residues. The CDR3 loop reads CASSQGTSGGQETQYF. DNA for the CDR3: TGCGCCAGCAGCCAAGGGACTAGCGGGGGTCAAGAGACCCAGTACTTC.

The CDR3 region is CASSPTGGAGGELFF. DNA for the CDR3: TGTGCCAGCAGCCCGACGGGAGGGGCGGGCGGGGAGCTGTTTTTT. The chain employs TRBV7-6 and TRBJ2-2, with 8 bases lining up with TRBD2. CDR1 and CDR2 (germline): SGHVS, FNYEAQ. J was trimmed by 7 bases and V by 5 bases; bases with no gene match: 9. The CDR3 spans 15 residues.

The chain joins TRBV6-6 to TRBJ1-4; D ambiguous. V dropped 6 bases and J dropped 4 bases, with 15 bases sitting between them. From germline, CDR1 is MNHNY and CDR2 SVGAGI (reference sequence). The CDR3 is 15 residues long. The CDR3 region is CASRASAASNEKLFF. The CDR3 region has the DNA TGTGCCAGCAGAGCCTCGGCAGCCAGTAATGAAAAACTGTTTTTT.

The CDR3 DNA is TGCGCCAGCCTTGAGCTCCAATCTAGCGGCTCCTACGAGCAGTACTTC. Its protein is CASLELQSSGSYEQYF. This chain connects TRBV10-2 to TRBJ2-7; the match to TRBD2 covers 7 bases. The CDR3 totals 16 residues. Germline V lookup: CDR1 WSHSY, CDR2 SAAADI. V trimming: 8 bases; J trimming: 0 bases; junction bases outside the gene matches: 13.

The chain recombines TRBV27 with TRBJ2-3; 8 bases are shared with TRBD1. Germline V CDR1 and CDR2: MNHEY, SMNVEV (reference sequence). The CDR3 spans 15 residues. Losses at the gene ends were 3 bases for V and 0 bases for J; bases not matched to a gene: 2. The CDR3 DNA is TGTGCCAGCAGTTTGGGACAGGTTAGCACAGATACGCAGTATTTT. Its protein product is CASSLGQVSTDTQYF.

The V gene is TRBV6-1, the J gene TRBJ2-1; D ambiguous. CDR1 is MNHNS, CDR2 SASEGT, per germline. There are 15 residues in the CDR3. Trimming stripped 8 bases from V and 0 bases from J, with 14 bases between. The CDR3, as DNA: TGTGCCAGCCAAGCGACTCTACGCTCCTACAATGAGCAGTTCTTC. It yields the protein CASQATLRSYNEQFF.

The V gene is TRBV6-5, the J gene TRBJ1-1; D is ambiguous. Germline CDR1 MNHEY, CDR2 SVGAGI. The CDR3 loop spans 15 amino acids. The V end was cut by 2 bases, the J end by 0 bases, with 10 bases between. In nucleotides, the CDR3 is TGTGCCAGCAGTTACGGTGTAGGCTTGAACACTGAAGCTTTCTTT. It specifies CASSYGVGLNTEAFF.

The CDR3 sequence is CASSAAIFNSPLHF. CDR3 nucleotide sequence: TGTGCCAGCAGCGCAGCTATCTTTAATTCACCCCTCCACTTT. The chain combines TRBV7-6 with TRBJ1-6, with D unresolved. The CDR3 spans 14 residues. Trimming removed 5 bases from V and 6 bases from J, with 11 bases in between. CDR1 SGHVS and CDR2 FNYEAQ come from the germline V gene.

The V gene is TRBV30, the J gene TRBJ2-1; 11 positions match TRBD2. The germline CDR1 and CDR2 sequences are GTSNPN and SVGIG (reference sequence). Trimming took 2 bases from V and 9 from J; bases not matched to a gene: 6. The CDR3 spans 14 residues. The DNA of the CDR3 is TGTGCCTGGAGTCCGGGACTAGCGGTGAGTGAGCAGTTCTTC. It translates to CAWSPGLAVSEQFF.

This chain uses TRBV6-1 with TRBJ1-1; no definite D call. Germline values: CDR1 MNHNS, CDR2 SASEGT. V lost 8 bases and J lost 1, with 11 bases in between. The CDR3 is made up of 13 amino acids. The CDR3 DNA follows: TGTGCCAGCCCGGGGTGGGGGAACACTGAAGCTTTCTTT. Its translation is CASPGWGNTEAFF.

The V and J genes are TRBV5-4 and TRBJ1-6, with TRBD1 as a possible D gene (5 bases). Germline assignment: CDR1 SGHNT and CDR2 YYREEE (reference sequence). The CDR3 spans 17 residues. Trimming stripped 3 bases from V and 5 bases from J, with 18 bases between. CDR3 nucleotide sequence: TGTGCCAGCAGCTACGGGGGGGGGAAGGGCAATAATTCACCCCTCCACTTT. Translation gives CASSYGGGKGNNSPLHF. Together with reference TRBV5-4 and TRBJ1-6, the CDR3 gives the full variable domain: ETGVTQSPTHLIKTRGQQVTLRCSSQSGHNTVSWYQQALGQGPQFIFQYYREEENGRGNFPPRFSGLQFPNYSSELNVNALELDDSALYLCASSYGGGKGNNSPLHFGNGTRLTVT.

V is TRBV5-4 and J is TRBJ2-5, with D perhaps TRBD1 (6 bases). The germline gives CDR1 SGHNT, CDR2 YYREEE (reference sequence). Trimming took 5 bases from V and 0 from J, leaving 17 bases between them. The CDR3 contains 16 residues. Here the CDR3 reads CASSPGTSLYQETQYF. The DNA of the CDR3 is TGTGCCAGCAGTCCCGGGACAAGTTTGTACCAAGAGACCCAGTACTTC.

The V and J genes are TRBV7-9 and TRBJ1-1, with D perhaps TRBD1 (5 bases). Trimming removed 7 bases from V and 3 bases from J, with 15 bases in between. The CDR3 has 14 residues. Germline V gene data show CDR1 as SEHNR and CDR2 as FQNEAQ (reference sequence). The chain's CDR3 is CASTTPTVDTEAFF. The CDR3 DNA sequence: TGTGCCAGCACCACCCCGACAGTAGACACTGAAGCTTTCTTT.